This TCR beta chain was recovered during a study of siplizumab effects on memory and regulatory T cells. Whole-study findings and limits: Apparently key alloresponse contributors, naive T cells also seemed more diverse than memory cells. Roughly 75-95% of proliferating CD4+ or CD8+ clones lacked an assignable naive or memory phenotype.

Trimming shortened V by 5 bases and J by 1 base, and 17 bases separated the two germline ends. The CDR3 contains 16 residues. Germline V gives CDR1 LNHDA, CDR2 SQIVND (reference sequence). Generated by immunoSEQ multiplex PCR, the TCRdb table keeps only in-frame clones and is missing some. There are roughly 100,000 clones in the sample; 90% to 95% occur only once, and less than 0.35% lies in the top ten. Turning to this clone: Its specificity is unknown.

The rearrangement joins TRBV19 to TRBJ1-1; no clear D gene. The TCR sequence derives from a human donor in good health. Sequencing input: CD4+ T cells sorted from blood. The chain's CDR3 is CASSAGNWARNTEAFF. In DNA form, the CDR3 reads TGTGCCAGTAGTGCGGGGAATTGGGCAAGGAACACTGAAGCTTTCTTT.